The 25 T cell receptor beta chains given below trace back to one sample, sequenced in a study of shared clonotypes between healthy human individuals (dated by TCRdb to about 2020). CD8 naive samples consisted of CD45RO-negative cells that were positively selected for CCR7, yielding a CD45RA+CCR7+ population without TemRA cells. Library prep was done by the immunoSEQ multiplex PCR assay. Here the immuneACCESS table is served through TCRdb, limited to in-frame sequences with V and J called. Missing clones are a known gap in these copies; in checked studies unresolved V genes cover under half, and the rest lacks a known reason. The table for this sample lists around 2,100,000 clones; about 95% of them were counted only once. The ten biggest clones cover 1.2% of the sample. The sequenced sample consisted of naive CD8+ T cells sorted from blood. The cell subset or site label on this specimen signifies: CD45RA+CCR7+. These receptors were collected from a man aged 18-30 years in good health.

The genes are TRBV28 and TRBJ2-7, with 9 bases lining up with TRBD1. This CDR3 spans 14 amino acids. V dropped 7 bases and J dropped 1; count of bases not matched to a gene: 5. Germline V gene sequence: CDR1 MDHEN, CDR2 SYDVKM. Here the CDR3 DNA reads TGTGCCAGCACCCCGACAGGGGGTTCCTACGAGCAGTACTTC. Translated, it gives CASTPTGGSYEQYF.

V and J are TRBV7-9 and TRBJ2-1, with D maybe TRBD1 (6 bases). This CDR3 region has 15 residues. Germline CDR1 and CDR2: SEHNR and FQNEAQ (reference sequence). The V end lost 5 bases, the J end lost 8 bases, and 19 bases lay between the germline ends. In nucleotides, the CDR3 is TGTGCCAGCAGCGCACGTACAGGGTGGGCCGATGAGCAGTTCTTC. Amino acid sequence: CASSARTGWADEQFF.

About this clone itself: In the same sample, other DNA sequences code for this CDR3. This chain links TRBV28 with TRBJ1-2; a possible D gene is TRBD1 (6 bases). CDR1 and CDR2 (germline): MDHEN, SYDVKM. CDR3 length: 13 amino acids. V lost 2 bases, J lost 3 bases, and 7 bases lay in between. The CDR3 DNA reads TGTGCCAGCAGTTTAAGGACAGACTATGGCTACACCTTC. It codes for CASSLRTDYGYTF.

This chain uses TRBV30 with TRBJ2-7; D unresolved. Germline CDR1 is GTSNPN and CDR2 is SVGIG (reference sequence). V shed 5 bases and J shed 2 bases, with 13 bases lying between them. The CDR3 length is 13 residues. The chain's CDR3 is CAWAALGPYEQYF. CDR3 DNA: TGTGCCTGGGCCGCCTTGGGCCCCTACGAGCAGTACTTC.

The chain couples TRBV6-6 to TRBJ2-3, with a possible D match to TRBD1 (5 bases). The CDR3 consists of 12 residues. CDR1 is MNHNY, CDR2 SVGAGI, per germline (reference sequence). The V end was cut by 7 bases, the J end by 5 bases, with 10 bases between. CDR3 protein: CASTPQGDTQYF. CDR3 bases: TGTGCCAGCACCCCTCAGGGAGATACGCAGTATTTT.

The rearrangement uses TRBV19 and TRBJ1-1; D is uncertain. The germline V gene has CDR1 LNHDA and CDR2 SQIVND (reference sequence). This CDR3 is built from 16 residues. The ends were cut back, 3 bases at V and 1 base at J, with 15 bases in the middle. The chain's CDR3 is CASSIGQRKRNTEAFF. CDR3 in DNA: TGTGCCAGTAGTATCGGGCAGCGAAAAAGGAACACTGAAGCTTTCTTT. Filled out from reference TRBV19 and TRBJ1-1, the complete variable domain reads DGGITQSPKYLFRKEGQNVTLSCEQNLNHDAMYWYRQDPGQGLRLIYYSQIVNDFQKGDIAEGYSVSREKKESFPLTVTSAQKNPTAFYLCASSIGQRKRNTEAFFGQGTRLTVV.

CDR3 region: CASSSGTGHEQYF. CDR3 DNA: TGTGCCAGCAGTTCCGGGACAGGGCACGAGCAGTACTTC. This chain uses TRBV27 with TRBJ2-7; 9 bases agree with TRBD1. The CDR3 totals 13 residues. With V trimmed by 4 bases and J by 5 bases, 3 bases remained unmatched. Germline-derived CDR1 and CDR2 are MNHEY and SMNVEV (reference sequence).

V gene TRBV9 combines with J gene TRBJ2-1; possible D gene TRBD2, 5 bases. The CDR3 sequence is 15 residues long. Trimming cost V 3 bases and J 4 bases, with 14 bases left between them. Germline V gene lookup returns CDR1 SGDLS and CDR2 YYNGEE. The CDR3 here is CASSGAQSGYNEQFF. The CDR3 DNA reads as TGTGCCAGCAGCGGCGCTCAGAGCGGATACAATGAGCAGTTCTTC.

This clone was seen only once. This sample also contains other DNA sequences that code for the same CDR3. The CDR3 here is CASSVYQETQYF. The CDR3 DNA is TGTGCCAGCAGCGTGTACCAAGAGACCCAGTACTTC. The V gene is TRBV2, the J gene TRBJ2-5; D gene ambiguous. Per the germline V gene, CDR1 is SNHLY and CDR2 is FYNNEI. This CDR3 has 12 amino acids. The germline V and J ends were trimmed by 6 bases and 0 bases, with 5 bases remaining between them.

The chain links TRBV27 to TRBJ1-5, with D unclear. Germline-derived CDR1 and CDR2 are MNHEY and SMNVEV (reference sequence). The CDR3 loop spans 13 amino acids. With 0 bases removed from V and 6 bases from J, the gap between germline ends came to 6 bases. In nucleotides, the CDR3 is TGTGCCAGCAGTTTATCCCCCAGTCAGCCCCAGCATTTT. Amino acid sequence: CASSLSPSQPQHF.

This clone was detected once. V is TRBV5-6 and J is TRBJ2-7, with unresolved D. The CDR3 runs 14 residues. Per the germline V gene, CDR1 is SGHDT and CDR2 is YYEEEE. V lost 1 base, J lost 6 bases, and 14 bases lay in between. The DNA for the CDR3 is TGTGCCAGCAGCTTGTGGGCTAGTTTGGGCGAGCAGTACTTC. Protein sequence: CASSLWASLGEQYF.

The chain employs TRBV5-8 and TRBJ1-2, with 8 bases aligning to TRBD1. With 4 bases clipped from V and 1 base from J, the junction kept 6 bases outside the gene matches. This CDR3 spans 15 amino acids. Germline CDR1 is SGHTS and CDR2 is YDEGEE. CDR3 in DNA: TGTGCCAGCAGCCTGGACAGGGCTTATAACTATGGCTACACCTTC. Protein product: CASSLDRAYNYGYTF.

With regard to this clone: Other nucleotide sequences in the sample specify the same CDR3. The V call is TRBV6-5, the J call TRBJ1-2, with a tentative D call TRBD1 (5 bases). This CDR3 has 13 amino acids. Deletions cut 2 bases from V and 8 bases from J, with 12 bases between. The V gene's germline CDR1 is MNHEY and CDR2 SVGAGI. The CDR3 bases are TGTGCCAGCAGTTACGGCCCGGGGGGAGGCTACACCTTC. Protein sequence: CASSYGPGGGYTF.

The chain couples TRBV13 to TRBJ2-7; the D gene is possibly TRBD2 (6 bases). The germline V gene encodes CDR1 PRHDT and CDR2 FYEKMQ (reference sequence). Trimming shortened V by 5 bases and J by 2 bases, and 19 bases separated the two germline ends. The CDR3 runs to 16 residues. The CDR3 spells CASSLVGGSNTYEQYF. In DNA, the CDR3 is TGTGCCAGCAGCCTAGTAGGAGGGTCTAATACCTACGAGCAGTACTTC.

The chain employs TRBV11-2 and TRBJ2-7, with a possible D match to TRBD2 (5 bases). The germline V gene has CDR1 SGHAT and CDR2 FQNNGV. V was shortened by 1 base and J by 3 bases, with 10 bases between the two germline ends. The CDR3 contains 14 residues. The CDR3 DNA is TGTGCCAGCAGCTTAGTGATTCGGGGCTACGAGCAGTACTTC. The encoded protein is CASSLVIRGYEQYF. The full variable domain, completed using reference TRBV11-2 and TRBJ2-7, is EAGVAQSPRYKIIEKRQSVAFWCNPISGHATLYWYQQILGQGPKLLIQFQNNGVVDDSQLPKDRFSAERLKGVDSTLKIQPAKLEDSAVYLCASSLVIRGYEQYFGPGTRLTVT.

The chain recombines TRBV4-3 with TRBJ2-7; tentative D call: TRBD2 (5 bases). The CDR3 extends over 15 amino acids. V was cut by 0 bases and J by 2 bases, with 11 bases left in between. Germline CDR1 and CDR2: LGHNA and YSLEER. CDR3 DNA: TGCGCCAGCAGCCAAGATAGCGTGGGGACCTACGAGCAGTACTTC. Its protein product is CASSQDSVGTYEQYF.

V gene TRBV6-1 combines with J gene TRBJ2-2, with a possible D match to TRBD2 (6 bases). Between the trimmed V and J ends, which lost 4 bases and 6 bases, there was a span of 15 bases. The V gene's germline CDR1 is MNHNS and CDR2 SASEGT. The CDR3 has 15 amino acids. CDR3 sequence reads: CASSGLLTRPGELFF. CDR3 in DNA: TGTGCCAGCAGTGGCTTACTGACTAGGCCCGGGGAGCTGTTTTTT.

Concerning this clone itself: This same CDR3 is encoded by further DNA sequences in the sample. The V call is TRBV9, the J call TRBJ2-1, with TRBD2 matching 14 bases. V dropped 0 bases and J dropped 1; count of bases not matched to a gene: 6. The germline V gene has CDR1 SGDLS and CDR2 YYNGEE. The CDR3 extends over 19 amino acids. CDR3 in DNA: TGTGCCAGCAGCGTAGGACTAGCGGGAGGGGCGTCGTCCTACAATGAGCAGTTCTTC. It is translated as CASSVGLAGGASSYNEQFF.

V gene TRBV2 combines with J gene TRBJ1-1; TRBD1 aligns across 9 bases. This CDR3 is 14 amino acids long. Germline assignment: CDR1 SNHLY and CDR2 FYNNEI. Trimming cost V 4 bases and J 7 bases; bases outside gene matches: 7. The chain's CDR3 is CASSVGTGKFEAFF. CDR3 DNA: TGTGCCAGCAGTGTAGGGACAGGGAAATTTGAAGCTTTCTTT. Full variable domain (missing parts from reference TRBV2 and TRBJ1-1): EPEVTQTPSHQVTQMGQEVILRCVPISNHLYFYWYRQILGQKVEFLVSFYNNEISEKSEIFDDQFSVERPDGSNFTLKIRSTKLEDSAMYFCASSVGTGKFEAFFGQGTRLTVV.

V is TRBV15 and J is TRBJ2-7; no firm D call. The ends were cut back, 0 bases at V and 7 bases at J, with 10 bases in the middle. The CDR3 contains 13 residues. Germline V gene data show CDR1 as LNHNV and CDR2 as YYDKDF (reference sequence). This CDR3 reads CATSREGNSEQYF. DNA of the CDR3: TGTGCCACCAGCAGAGAGGGCAATTCAGAGCAGTACTTC.

The rearrangement joins TRBV28 to TRBJ1-1; 8 nucleotides agree with TRBD1. The CDR3 covers 15 residues. Trimming removed 7 bases from V and 1 base from J; junction bases left unmatched: 8. CDR1 and CDR2 from the germline V gene are MDHEN and SYDVKM. CDR3 in amino acids: CASTPLQGGNTEAFF. CDR3 nucleotides: TGTGCCAGCACCCCTTTACAGGGGGGGAACACTGAAGCTTTCTTT.

Note on this clone: The same CDR3 can be traced to other DNA sequences in this sample. This sequence joins TRBV5-4 and TRBJ1-3; D gene ambiguous. With 0 bases removed from V and 4 bases from J, the gap between germline ends came to 5 bases. Germline CDR1 and CDR2: SGHNT and YYREEE (reference sequence). The CDR3 has 13 amino acids. CDR3 DNA: TGTGCCAGCAGCTTGGACGGGGGAAACACCATATATTTT. Amino acids: CASSLDGGNTIYF. The variable domain in full, completed from reference TRBV5-4 and TRBJ1-3, reads ETGVTQSPTHLIKTRGQQVTLRCSSQSGHNTVSWYQQALGQGPQFIFQYYREEENGRGNFPPRFSGLQFPNYSSELNVNALELDDSALYLCASSLDGGNTIYFGEGSWLTVV.

Only one count was recorded for this clone. The sample holds other DNA sequences that translate to the same CDR3. CDR3 sequence: CASSLTVSYEQYF. The CDR3 nucleotides are TGTGCCAGTAGTTTGACAGTCTCCTACGAGCAGTACTTC. The J gene is TRBJ2-7, the V gene TRBV19; TRBD1 is a possible D gene (5 bases). The CDR3 is 13 amino acids. Per germline, CDR1 LNHDA and CDR2 SQIVND (reference sequence). Trimming removed 5 bases at V and 0 bases at J, with 8 bases between.

This rearrangement joins TRBV4-1 to TRBJ2-7; the match to TRBD2 covers 8 bases. V was pared by 1 base and J by 2 bases, with 7 bases of the junction left unmatched. This CDR3 is built from 16 residues. Germline V CDR1 and CDR2: MGHRA, YSYEKL. The CDR3 sequence is CASSQAKLAVTYEQYF. The CDR3 region has the DNA TGCGCCAGCAGCCAAGCTAAACTAGCGGTTACCTACGAGCAGTACTTC.

The chain recombines TRBV27 with TRBJ2-3; 11 positions agree with TRBD2. The trim removed 6 bases at V and 2 bases at J, leaving 1 base unmatched. This CDR3 contains 14 residues. CDR1 is MNHEY, CDR2 SMNVEV, per germline (reference sequence). CDR3 DNA: TGTGCCAGCAGACTAGCGGGAGACACAGATACGCAGTATTTT. The encoded protein is CASRLAGDTDTQYF.